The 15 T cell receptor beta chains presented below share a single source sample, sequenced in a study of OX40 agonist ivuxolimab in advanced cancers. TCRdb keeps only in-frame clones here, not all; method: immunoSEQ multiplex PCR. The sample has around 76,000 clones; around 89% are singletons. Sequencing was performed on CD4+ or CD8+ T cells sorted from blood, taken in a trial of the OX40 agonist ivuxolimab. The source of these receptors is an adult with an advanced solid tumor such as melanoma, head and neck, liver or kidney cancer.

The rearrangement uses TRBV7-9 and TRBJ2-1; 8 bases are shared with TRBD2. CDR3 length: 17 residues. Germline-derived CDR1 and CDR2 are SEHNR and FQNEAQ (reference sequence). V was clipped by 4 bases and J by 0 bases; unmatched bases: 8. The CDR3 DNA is TGTGCCAGCAGCTCCCTCGGGGGGGCGAGCTCCTACAATGAGCAGTTCTTC. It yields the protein CASSSLGGASSYNEQFF.

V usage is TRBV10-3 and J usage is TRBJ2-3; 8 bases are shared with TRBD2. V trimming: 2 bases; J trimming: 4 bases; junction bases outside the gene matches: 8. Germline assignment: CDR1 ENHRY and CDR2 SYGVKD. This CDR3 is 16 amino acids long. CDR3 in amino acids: CAISEHSGDYADTQYF. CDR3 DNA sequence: TGTGCCATCAGTGAGCATAGCGGGGATTACGCAGATACGCAGTATTTT.

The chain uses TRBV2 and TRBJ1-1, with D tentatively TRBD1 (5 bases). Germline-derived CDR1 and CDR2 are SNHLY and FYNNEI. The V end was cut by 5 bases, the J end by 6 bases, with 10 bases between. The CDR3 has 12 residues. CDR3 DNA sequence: TGTGCCAGCAGTCAACAGGTCCCTGAAGCTTTCTTT. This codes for CASSQQVPEAFF.

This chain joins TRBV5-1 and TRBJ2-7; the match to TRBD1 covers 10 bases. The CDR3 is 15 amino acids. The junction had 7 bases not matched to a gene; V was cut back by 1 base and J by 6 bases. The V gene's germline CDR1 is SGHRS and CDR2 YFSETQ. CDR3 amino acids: CASSLTPRQGAEQYF. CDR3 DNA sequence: TGCGCCAGCAGCTTGACCCCCCGACAGGGGGCCGAGCAGTACTTC.

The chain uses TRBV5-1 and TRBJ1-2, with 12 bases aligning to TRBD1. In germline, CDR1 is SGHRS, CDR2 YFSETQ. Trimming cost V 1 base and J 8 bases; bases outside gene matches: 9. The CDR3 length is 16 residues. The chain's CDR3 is CASSLTPGQGASGYTF. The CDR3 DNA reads TGCGCCAGCAGCTTGACGCCGGGACAGGGGGCAAGCGGCTACACCTTC.

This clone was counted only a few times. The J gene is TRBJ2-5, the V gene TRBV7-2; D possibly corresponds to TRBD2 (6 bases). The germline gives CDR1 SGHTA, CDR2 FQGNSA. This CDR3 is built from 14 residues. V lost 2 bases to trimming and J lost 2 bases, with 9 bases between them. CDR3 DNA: TGTGCCAGCAGCTTACTAGCGCTACAAGAGACCCAGTACTTC. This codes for CASSLLALQETQYF.

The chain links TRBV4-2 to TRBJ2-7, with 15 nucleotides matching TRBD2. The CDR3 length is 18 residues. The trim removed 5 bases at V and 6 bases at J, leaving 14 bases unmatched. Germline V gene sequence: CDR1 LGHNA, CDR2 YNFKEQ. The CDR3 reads CASSYGLAGGPEEREQYF. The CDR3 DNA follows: TGTGCCAGCAGCTATGGACTAGCGGGAGGGCCGGAGGAACGCGAGCAGTACTTC.

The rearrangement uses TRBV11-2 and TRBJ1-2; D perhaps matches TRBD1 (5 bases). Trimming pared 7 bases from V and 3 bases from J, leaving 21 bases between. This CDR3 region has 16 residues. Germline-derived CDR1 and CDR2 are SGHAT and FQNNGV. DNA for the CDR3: TGTGCCAGCAACCCCTTAAGGAGGGGCGGTCACTATGGCTACACCTTC. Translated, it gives CASNPLRRGGHYGYTF.

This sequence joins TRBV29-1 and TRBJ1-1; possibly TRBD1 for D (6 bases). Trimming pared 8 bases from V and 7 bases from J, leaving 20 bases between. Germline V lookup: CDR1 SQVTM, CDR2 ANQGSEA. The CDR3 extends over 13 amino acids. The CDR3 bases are TGCAGCACCCGGACAGTTGGGGCAGGTGAAGCTTTCTTT. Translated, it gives CSTRTVGAGEAFF.

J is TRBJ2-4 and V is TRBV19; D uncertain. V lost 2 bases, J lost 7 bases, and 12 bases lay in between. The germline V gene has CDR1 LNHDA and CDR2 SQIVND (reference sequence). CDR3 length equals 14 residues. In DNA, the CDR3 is TGTGCCAGTAGTATAATGGCCGGGCCCAACATTCAGTACTTC. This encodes CASSIMAGPNIQYF.

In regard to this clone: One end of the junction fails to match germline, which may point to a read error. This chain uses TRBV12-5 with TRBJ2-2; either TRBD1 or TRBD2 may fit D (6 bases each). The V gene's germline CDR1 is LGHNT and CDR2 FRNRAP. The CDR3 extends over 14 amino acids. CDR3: CASGPSGVDGGLFF. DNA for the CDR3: TGTGCTAGTGGTCCGTCAGGGGTGGACGGGGGGCTGTTTTTT.

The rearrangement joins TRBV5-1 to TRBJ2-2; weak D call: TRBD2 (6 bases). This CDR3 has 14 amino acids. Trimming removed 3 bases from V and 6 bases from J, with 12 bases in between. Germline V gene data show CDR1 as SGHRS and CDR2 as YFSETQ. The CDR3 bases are TGCGCCAGCAGCTCCTTAGGGGAGGCCGGGGAGCTGTTTTTT. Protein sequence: CASSSLGEAGELFF.

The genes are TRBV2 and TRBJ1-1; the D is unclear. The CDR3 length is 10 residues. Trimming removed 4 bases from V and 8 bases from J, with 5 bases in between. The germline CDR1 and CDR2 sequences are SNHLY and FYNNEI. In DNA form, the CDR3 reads TGTGCCAGCAGTGTCAGGGAAGCTTTCTTT. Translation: CASSVREAFF.

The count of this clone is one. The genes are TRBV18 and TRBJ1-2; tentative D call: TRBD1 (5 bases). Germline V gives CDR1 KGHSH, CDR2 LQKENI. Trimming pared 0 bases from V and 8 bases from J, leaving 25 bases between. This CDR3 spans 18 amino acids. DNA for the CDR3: TGTGCCAGCTCACCACCGGGCAGGGCTATGGATGTTGCGGAAGGCTACACCTTC. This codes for CASSPPGRAMDVAEGYTF.

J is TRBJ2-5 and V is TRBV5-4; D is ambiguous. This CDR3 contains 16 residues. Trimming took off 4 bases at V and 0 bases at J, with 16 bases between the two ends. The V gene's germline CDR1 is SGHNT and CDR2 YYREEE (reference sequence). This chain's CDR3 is CASSPVPEIYQETQYF. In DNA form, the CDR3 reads TGTGCCAGCAGCCCAGTACCGGAGATCTACCAAGAGACCCAGTACTTC.